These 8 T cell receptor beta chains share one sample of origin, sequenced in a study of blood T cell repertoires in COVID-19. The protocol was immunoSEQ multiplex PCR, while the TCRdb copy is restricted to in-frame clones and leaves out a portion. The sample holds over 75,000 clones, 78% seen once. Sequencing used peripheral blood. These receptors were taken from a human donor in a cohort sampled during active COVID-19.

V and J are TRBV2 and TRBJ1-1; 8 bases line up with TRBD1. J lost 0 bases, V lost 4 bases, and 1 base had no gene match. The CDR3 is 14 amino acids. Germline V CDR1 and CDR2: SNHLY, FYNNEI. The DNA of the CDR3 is TGTGCCAGCAGTGGACAGGGGATGAACACTGAAGCTTTCTTT. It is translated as CASSGQGMNTEAFF.

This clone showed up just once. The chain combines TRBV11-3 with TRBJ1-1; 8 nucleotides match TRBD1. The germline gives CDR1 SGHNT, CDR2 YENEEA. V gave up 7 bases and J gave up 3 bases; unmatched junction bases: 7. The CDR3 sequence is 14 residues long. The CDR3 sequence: CASTVYRGDTEAFF. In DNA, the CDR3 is TGTGCCAGCACCGTGTACAGGGGGGACACTGAAGCTTTCTTT. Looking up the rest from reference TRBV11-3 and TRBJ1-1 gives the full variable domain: EAGVVQSPRYKIIEKKQPVAFWCNPISGHNTLYWYLQNLGQGPELLIRYENEEAVDDSQLPKDRFSAERLKGVDSTLKIQPAELGDSAVYLCASTVYRGDTEAFFGQGTRLTVV.

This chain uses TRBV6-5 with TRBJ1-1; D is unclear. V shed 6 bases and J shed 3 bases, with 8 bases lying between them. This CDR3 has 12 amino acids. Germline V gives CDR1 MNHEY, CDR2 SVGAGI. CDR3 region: CASSPSHTEAFF. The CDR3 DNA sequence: TGTGCCAGCAGCCCCTCTCACACTGAAGCTTTCTTT.

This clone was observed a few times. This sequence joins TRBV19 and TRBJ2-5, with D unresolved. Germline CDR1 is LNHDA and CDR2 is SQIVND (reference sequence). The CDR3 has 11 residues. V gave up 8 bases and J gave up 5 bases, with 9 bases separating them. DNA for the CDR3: TGTGCCAGTGGGCAGTGGGAGACCCAGTACTTC. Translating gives CASGQWETQYF.

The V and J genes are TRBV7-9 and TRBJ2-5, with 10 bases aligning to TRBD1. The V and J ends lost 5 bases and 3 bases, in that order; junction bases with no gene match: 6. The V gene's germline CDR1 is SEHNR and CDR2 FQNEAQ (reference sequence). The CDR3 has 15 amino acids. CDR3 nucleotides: TGTGCCAGCAGCCCGAGGGACAGGGGCGAAGAGACCCAGTACTTC. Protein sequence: CASSPRDRGEETQYF.

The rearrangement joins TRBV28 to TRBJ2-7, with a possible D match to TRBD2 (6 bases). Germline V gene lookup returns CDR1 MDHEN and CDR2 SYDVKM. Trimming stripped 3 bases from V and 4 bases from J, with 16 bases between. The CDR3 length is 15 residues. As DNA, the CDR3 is TGTGCCAGCAGTTTTGTTCTCGCGGGGAGGTACGAGCAGTACTTC. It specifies CASSFVLAGRYEQYF.

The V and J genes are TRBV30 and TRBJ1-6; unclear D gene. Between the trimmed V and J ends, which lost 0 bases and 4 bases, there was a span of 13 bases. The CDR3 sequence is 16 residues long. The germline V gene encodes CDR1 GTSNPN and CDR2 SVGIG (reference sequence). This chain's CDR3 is CAWSVQMPVYNSPLHF. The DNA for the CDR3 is TGTGCCTGGAGTGTCCAGATGCCTGTTTATAATTCACCCCTCCACTTT.

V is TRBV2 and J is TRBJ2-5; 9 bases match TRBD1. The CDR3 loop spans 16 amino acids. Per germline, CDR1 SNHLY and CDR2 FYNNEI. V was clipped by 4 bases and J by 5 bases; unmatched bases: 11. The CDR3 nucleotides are TGTGCCAGCAGTGTAGATAACAGGGGGCTGGGGGAGACCCAGTACTTC. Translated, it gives CASSVDNRGLGETQYF.